These 22 T cell receptor beta chains originate from one sample sequenced in a study of blood T cell repertoires in COVID-19. Clones were read by immunoSEQ multiplex PCR, and TCRdb kept only the in-frame ones, dropping some. The table has some 200,000 clones, approximately 80% seen once; the top ten hold just over 8.5%. What was sequenced was peripheral blood. Receptor source: a woman aged 45-59 years with active or convalescent COVID-19.

A word on this clone: This sample also contains other DNA sequences that code for the same CDR3. This CDR3 is CASSLDRGPGETQYF. Here the CDR3 DNA reads TGTGCCAGCAGCTTAGACAGGGGGCCGGGAGAGACCCAGTACTTC. The V call is TRBV7-2, the J call TRBJ2-5; 9 bases match TRBD1. This CDR3 is built from 15 residues. In germline, CDR1 is SGHTA, CDR2 FQGNSA. The J segment lost 4 bases and the V segment lost 1 base, leaving 4 bases of the junction unmatched.

This clone came up once. V and J are TRBV25-1 and TRBJ1-2, with 8 bases aligning to TRBD1. V was pared by 6 bases and J by 8 bases, with 5 bases of the junction left unmatched. The length of the CDR3 is 12 residues. Looked up from germline, CDR1 is MGHDK and CDR2 is SYGVNS. The CDR3 DNA is TGTGCCAGCAGCCAGGGGGCTGTCGGCTACACCTTC. As protein: CASSQGAVGYTF.

V is TRBV6-5 and J is TRBJ1-6, with D maybe TRBD1 (6 bases). The germline V gene has CDR1 MNHEY and CDR2 SVGAGI. The CDR3 sequence is 14 residues long. V lost 6 bases, J lost 3 bases, and 9 bases lay in between. The CDR3, as DNA: TGTGCCAGCAGCCGGACAGACTATAATTCACCCCTCCACTTT. It translates to CASSRTDYNSPLHF.

The chain links TRBV30 to TRBJ2-5, with D tentatively TRBD2 (6 bases). The germline V and J ends were trimmed by 5 bases and 2 bases, with 15 bases remaining between them. Germline V gene sequence: CDR1 GTSNPN, CDR2 SVGIG (reference sequence). The CDR3 totals 14 residues. CDR3 sequence (DNA): TGTGCCTGGGTACCTTTGCGGGGACAAGAGACCCAGTACTTC. Protein sequence: CAWVPLRGQETQYF.

The CDR3 DNA follows: TGCGCCAGCAGCTTGCCTGAGAGGAACACCGGGGAGCTGTTTTTT. This codes for CASSLPERNTGELFF. V and J are TRBV5-1 and TRBJ2-2; D uncertain. Deletions cut 1 base from V and 1 base from J, with 8 bases between. Germline CDR1 is SGHRS and CDR2 is YFSETQ. The CDR3 runs 15 residues.

The V and J genes are TRBV18 and TRBJ2-1, with 16 bases identical to TRBD2. Germline CDR1 reads KGHSH; CDR2 reads LQKENI. This CDR3 is built from 18 residues. V shed 0 bases and J 8 bases; nucleotides not matched to a gene: 7. CDR3 coding DNA: TGTGCCAGCTCACCACCGGGACTAGCGGGGGGGCCTTTCGATGAGCAGTTCTTC. Amino acids: CASSPPGLAGGPFDEQFF.

The V and J genes are TRBV29-1 and TRBJ2-7, with 11 bases fitting TRBD1. Per the germline V gene, CDR1 is SQVTM and CDR2 is ANQGSEA. The trim removed 7 bases at V and 0 bases at J, leaving 5 bases unmatched. The CDR3 is made up of 14 amino acids. The CDR3, as DNA: TGCAGCGCCCGGGGACAGGGGGACTCCTACGAGCAGTACTTC. This encodes CSARGQGDSYEQYF.

The chain is built from TRBV28 and TRBJ2-2; 10 bases line up with TRBD1. The CDR3 runs 15 residues. The J segment lost 5 bases and the V segment lost 5 bases, leaving 5 bases of the junction unmatched. Germline CDR1 MDHEN, CDR2 SYDVKM. Here the CDR3 DNA reads TGTGCCAGCAGTCCCTGGACAGGGGGGACCGGGGAGCTGTTTTTT. As protein: CASSPWTGGTGELFF.

V is TRBV2 and J is TRBJ1-5, with D possibly TRBD1 on 5 matching bases. Germline lookup yields CDR1 SNHLY and CDR2 FYNNEI. V shed 6 bases and J shed 0 bases, with 12 bases lying between them. The CDR3 consists of 15 residues. CDR3 sequence reads: CASRPQANSNQPQHF. The CDR3 DNA follows: TGTGCCAGCAGGCCACAGGCTAATAGCAATCAGCCCCAGCATTTT.

As concerns this clone: One end of the junction is discordant with germline, which a read error may explain. The gene calls are TRBV19 and TRBJ1-2; D is possibly TRBD1 (6 bases). This CDR3 contains 17 residues. Germline CDR1 reads LNHDA; CDR2 reads SQIVND (reference sequence). CDR3 amino acids: CASSPGDHIALTKPSSF. CDR3 nucleotides: TGTGCCAGTAGTCCAGGGGACCATATTGCCCTAACCAAACCTTCCAGCTTC.

The CDR3 sequence: CASSQTVITDTQYF. The CDR3 DNA sequence: TGTGCCAGCAGCCAGACAGTCATTACAGATACGCAGTATTTT. This chain uses TRBV16 with TRBJ2-3, with a weak D call TRBD1 (5 bases). The CDR3 has 14 amino acids. V was pared by 3 bases and J by 3 bases, with 10 bases between. Per germline, CDR1 KGHSY and CDR2 FQNENV.

The genes are TRBV29-1 and TRBJ2-6; possible D gene TRBD1, 6 bases. Per the germline V gene, CDR1 is SQVTM and CDR2 is ANQGSEA. Trimming cost V 0 bases and J 0 bases, with 18 bases left between them. The CDR3 length is 19 residues. In DNA, the CDR3 is TGCAGCGTTGAAGATCGAGGAGCAGGGGCGACCTCTGGGGCCAACGTCCTGACTTTC. Translated: CSVEDRGAGATSGANVLTF.

This clone occurred a few times. J is TRBJ1-2 and V is TRBV5-1; D ambiguous. The CDR3 extends over 14 amino acids. Trimming took 1 base from V and 8 from J, leaving 15 bases between them. CDR1 is SGHRS and CDR2 is YFSETQ in the germline V gene. For the CDR3, the DNA is TGCGCCAGCAGCTTGCAAGATCCCCTGGAGGGCTACACCTTC. It yields the protein CASSLQDPLEGYTF.

This chain connects TRBV3-1 (or the pseudogene TRBV3-2) to TRBJ1-2; weak D call: TRBD1 (6 bases). V shed 2 bases and J shed 7 bases, with 14 bases lying between them. This CDR3 is 14 amino acids long. Germline V gene lookup returns CDR1 LGHDT and CDR2 YNNKEL (reference sequence). CDR3 coding DNA: TGTGCCAGCAGCCAAAGGGCACAGGGTGGTGGCTACACCTTC. It codes for CASSQRAQGGGYTF.

Here the CDR3 reads CASSFGGQAANEKLFF. CDR3 coding DNA: TGCGCCAGCAGCTTCGGGGGACAGGCCGCGAATGAAAAACTGTTTTTT. The chain carries TRBV5-1 and TRBJ1-4; TRBD1 matches 8 bases. The length of the CDR3 is 16 residues. V lost 2 bases and J lost 5; bases outside the gene matches: 8. Germline V gene sequence: CDR1 SGHRS, CDR2 YFSETQ. The whole variable domain, filled in from reference TRBV5-1 and TRBJ1-4, reads KAGVTQTPRYLIKTRGQQVTLSCSPISGHRSVSWYQQTPGQGLQFLFEYFSETQRNKGNFPGRFSGRQFSNSRSEMNVSTLELGDSALYLCASSFGGQAANEKLFFGSGTQLSVL.

J is TRBJ2-1 and V is TRBV20-1, with D possibly TRBD2 on 6 matching bases. V shed 3 bases and J shed 9 bases, with 6 bases lying between them. Germline V gene sequence: CDR1 DFQATT, CDR2 SNEGSKA (reference sequence). This CDR3 is 10 amino acids long. CDR3 nucleotides: TGCAGTGCTAGGGGAGGTGAGCAGTTCTTC. This encodes CSARGGEQFF.

This clone showed up just a few times. The chain carries TRBV19 and TRBJ2-3, with TRBD1 identical over 9 bases. The CDR3 has 14 amino acids. The ends lost 6 bases at V and 4 bases at J; junction bases unmatched: 5. The germline V gene has CDR1 LNHDA and CDR2 SQIVND (reference sequence). DNA of the CDR3: TGTGCCAGTAGCCGGGACAGGGCCCCAGATACGCAGTATTTT. Its protein product is CASSRDRAPDTQYF.

This clone has just one count. V is TRBV6-4 and J is TRBJ2-3; 9 nucleotides match TRBD2. After removal of 5 bases from V and 6 bases from J, the junction contained 9 bases not matched to a gene. This CDR3 comprises 15 residues. Germline values: CDR1 MRHNA, CDR2 SNTAGT. The CDR3 loop is CASSKQSGGPDTQYF. The DNA for the CDR3 is TGTGCCAGCAGTAAACAAAGCGGGGGGCCTGATACGCAGTATTTT.

V and J are TRBV4-1 and TRBJ2-1, with 7 bases identical to TRBD2. Trimming at V came to 3 bases and at J to 3 bases, leaving 2 bases not matched to a gene. Germline V gene data show CDR1 as MGHRA and CDR2 as YSYEKL. The CDR3 has 14 residues. CDR3 sequence reads: CASSQGDYYNEQFF. The CDR3 DNA reads TGCGCCAGCAGCCAGGGGGACTACTACAATGAGCAGTTCTTC.

The V call is TRBV28, the J call TRBJ2-3; TRBD2 agrees at 14 bases. Germline-derived CDR1 and CDR2 are MDHEN and SYDVKM. V lost 5 bases to trimming and J lost 5 bases; unmatched junction nucleotides: 6. CDR3 size: 16 residues. The CDR3 nucleotides read TGTGCCAGCAGTCCCGGGACTAGCGGGAGAAGAGATACGCAGTATTTT. This gives the protein CASSPGTSGRRDTQYF.

This chain uses TRBV7-2 with TRBJ2-3, with 12 bases aligning to TRBD2. CDR1 and CDR2 from the germline V gene are SGHTA and FQGNSA. V shed 2 bases and J 5 bases; nucleotides not matched to a gene: 5. This CDR3 has 16 amino acids. The CDR3 is CASSLRLAGAKDTQYF. Written as DNA, the CDR3 is TGTGCCAGCAGCTTACGACTAGCGGGAGCTAAAGATACGCAGTATTTT.

V is TRBV5-1 and J is TRBJ2-3, with unresolved D. The germline V gene encodes CDR1 SGHRS and CDR2 YFSETQ. V shed 0 bases and J shed 0 bases, with 8 bases lying between them. The CDR3 consists of 15 residues. This CDR3 reads CASSLEAASTDTQYF. In nucleotides, the CDR3 is TGCGCCAGCAGCTTGGAGGCGGCTAGCACAGATACGCAGTATTTT.